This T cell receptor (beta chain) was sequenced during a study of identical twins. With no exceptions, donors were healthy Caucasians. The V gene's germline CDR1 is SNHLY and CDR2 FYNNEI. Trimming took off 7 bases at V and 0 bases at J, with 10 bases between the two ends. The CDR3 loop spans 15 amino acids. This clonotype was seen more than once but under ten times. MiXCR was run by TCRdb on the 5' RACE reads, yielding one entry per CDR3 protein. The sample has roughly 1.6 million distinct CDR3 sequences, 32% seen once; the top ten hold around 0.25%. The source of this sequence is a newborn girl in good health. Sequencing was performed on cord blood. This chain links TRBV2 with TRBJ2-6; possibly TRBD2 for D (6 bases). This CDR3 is CASTGLFSGANVLTF. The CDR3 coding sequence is TGTGCCAGCACGGGACTGTTCTCTGGGGCCAACGTCCTGACTTTC. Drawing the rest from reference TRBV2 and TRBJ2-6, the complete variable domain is EPEVTQTPSHQVTQMGQEVILRCVPISNHLYFYWYRQILGQKVEFLVSFYNNEISEKSEIFDDQFSVERPDGSNFTLKIRSTKLEDSAMYFCASTGLFSGANVLTFGAGSRLTVL.